The T cell receptor beta chain under discussion was sequenced for a study of response to subunit inactivated influenza vaccine. Study-level points and caveats: Authors suggested that a seasonal influenza vaccination recruits few new T cells each time.

One entry per CDR3 protein results from TCRdb running MiXCR on the RT-PCR reads. Seen here are some 500,000 distinct CDR3 sequences, about 25% observed once, and the top ten hold about 1.9%. This clonotype was recorded at least ten times. Its cognate antigen is unknown. The ends were cut back, 3 bases at V and 1 base at J, with 13 bases in the middle. CDR3 length equals 14 residues. Germline assignment: CDR1 DFQATT and CDR2 SNEGSKA (reference sequence). V is TRBV20-1 and J is TRBJ2-7, with a weak D call TRBD2 (6 bases). The starting material was CD4+ T cells sorted from PBMCs, obtained more than 4 days after vaccination. The sequence came from a man aged 50 to 60 who received an inactivated influenza vaccine. This CDR3 is CSASPGGWSYEQYF. CDR3 bases: TGCAGTGCTAGCCCCGGGGGTTGGTCCTACGAGCAGTACTTC.